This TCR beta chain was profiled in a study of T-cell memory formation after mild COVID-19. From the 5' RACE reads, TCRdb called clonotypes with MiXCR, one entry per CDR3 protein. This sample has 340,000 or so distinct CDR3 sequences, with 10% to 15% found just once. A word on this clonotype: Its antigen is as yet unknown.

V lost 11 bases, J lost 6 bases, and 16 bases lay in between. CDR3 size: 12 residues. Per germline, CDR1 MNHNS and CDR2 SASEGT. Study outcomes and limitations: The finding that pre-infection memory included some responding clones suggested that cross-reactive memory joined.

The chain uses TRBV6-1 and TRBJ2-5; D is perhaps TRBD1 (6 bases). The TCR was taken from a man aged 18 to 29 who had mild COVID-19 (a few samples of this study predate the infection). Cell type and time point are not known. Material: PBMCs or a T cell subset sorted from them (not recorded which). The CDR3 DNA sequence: TGTGCCGGATCGCAGGGGTTGAAGACCCAGTACTTC. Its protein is CAGSQGLKTQYF.